These T cell receptor beta chains were read from a single sample in a study of shared clonotypes between healthy human individuals. Assay used: immunoSEQ multiplex PCR; TCRdb lists only in-frame clones, some missing. The data show more than 900,000 clones, about four fifths seen once. The sample taken for sequencing was memory CD4+ T cells from PBMCs. The receptors were sampled from a man younger than 35 in good health. Some clones in this sample may be carry-over from other donors' samples. Each CDR3 is given with its conserved first and last residue. The D gene is left open where the match is weak. Size is omitted from some rows. Given values are once, few, many or a class for expanded clones.

V gene	clone size	D gene	J gene	CDR3 DNA	CDR3 protein
TRBV30	NA	TRBD1	TRBJ2-7	TGTGCCTGGAGGGTCTGGGGACAGGGGGCAGGTGAGCAGTACTTC	CAWRVWGQGAGEQYF
TRBV28	once	NA	TRBJ2-7	TGTGCCAGCAGTTTAGGGGCAAAGTTCTACGAGCAGTACTTC	CASSLGAKFYEQYF
TRBV19	NA	NA	TRBJ1-1	TGTGCCAGTAGTATTCTTGGGCAGATGAACACTGAAGCTTTCTTT	CASSILGQMNTEAFF
TRBV14	few	NA	TRBJ1-1	TGTGCCAGCAGCAAGAGTCACGCGCACACTGAAGCTTTCTTT	CASSKSHAHTEAFF
TRBV7-3	NA	NA	TRBJ2-1	TGTGCCAGCAGCTCCACAGGACAATACAATGAGCAGTTCTTC	CASSSTGQYNEQFF
TRBV28	NA	TRBD1	TRBJ2-7	TGTGCCAGCAGTTGGGGACAGGCGGGAACCAACGAGCAGTACTTC	CASSWGQAGTNEQYF
TRBV28	few	NA	TRBJ1-2	TGTGCCAGCAGTCTCAGGGACTCCTATGGCTACACCTTC	CASSLRDSYGYTF
TRBV7-3	NA	NA	TRBJ2-7	TGTGCCAGCAGCTATGGTCCGACCTACGAGCAGTACTTC	CASSYGPTYEQYF
TRBV5-6	NA	NA	TRBJ2-1	TGTGCCAGCAGCTTGAACCGGGAGTTTGCGTTCTTC	CASSLNREFAFF
TRBV27	NA	TRBD2	TRBJ2-3	TGTGCCAGCAGTTTACTAGCGGGAGTACGGGCAGATACGCAGTATTTT	CASSLLAGVRADTQYF